This entry features one T cell receptor (beta chain) sequence. The clone's antigen remains unknown. No qualities accompany the bases; no much larger clone lies one base away. The data belong to a study of blood T cell repertoires in COVID-19 (dated by TCRdb to 2020 to 2022). Regarding the study in general: Collaborator samples came from the United States, Italy and Spain and covered acute and convalescent phases of COVID-19. The samples were drawn from the first 160 participants of the ongoing ImmuneRACE study and from 950 to 1,500 subjects provided by 6 global collaborators. Nearly every sample came with metadata listing a de-identified subject ID, COVID-19 status, age in years and sex. The prospective study material was composed of cDNA or gDNA derived from T cells, B-cell-depleted T cells, or PBMCs. Where available, HLA class I and class II types were obtained from metadata supplied by the sample provider rather than from assay-based typing. The repertoires were released in a freely available public database meant as a resource for research on the immune response to SARS-CoV-2. Subjects who had been exposed to COVID-19, were actively infected with it, or had recovered from it provided the deeply sampled blood TCRbeta repertoires that made up the dataset. Paper-wide results and their limitations: The quantity of clinical and demographic metadata differed by source and by participant and was supplied without curation.

TCRbeta CDR3 regions were amplified from genomic DNA using the immunoSEQ Assay, a bias-controlled multiplex PCR. Regarding the original processing steps: The number of nucleated cells in each sample was estimated from the amplification of reference gene primers within the assay. To quantify the absolute abundance of each unique TCRbeta CDR3 rearrangement, sequence reads were collapsed and filtered. For each sample, productive Simpson clonality was calculated by taking the square root of Simpson's diversity index across productive rearrangements. TCRdb stores this immuneACCESS table with in-frame sequences only. Part of the clones is absent; in the studies checked, under half of the shortfall reflects unresolved V genes, and no reason is known for the rest. The V and J calls and clone size were taken over from that table, and D and trimming were inferred from the DNA. The table for this sample lists about 220,000 clones; 75% to 85% of them were counted only once. Less than 6% of the sample is in the top ten clones.

One collaborating source in Seattle enrolled patients while the patients were actively infected and followed the patients over time throughout the course of disease. Whole blood was collected in K2EDTA tubes by collaborating institutions according to the institutions' own protocols. Collaborator samples were shipped for TCRbeta analysis as frozen whole blood, isolated PBMCs, or DNA extracted from either sample type. The germline V gene (reference sequence) provides CDR1 LGHDT and CDR2 YNNKEL. The CDR3, cysteine through phenylalanine, is 15 amino acids long. The sequence is cut down to CDR3 DNA, 45 bases in frame from base 1. Ends trimmed: V by 6 bases, J by 5 bases; bases unmatched to a gene: 9.

The sequence was obtained from a woman aged 70-85 years with COVID-19, enrolled during active disease. This chain is built from TRBV3-1 (or the pseudogene TRBV3-2) and TRBJ1-4; TRBD1 lines up with 7 middle nucleotides. Sequencing used peripheral blood. The nucleotide sequence is given as TGTGCCAGCAGTCTAGGGGGCACGACCAATGAAAAACTGTTTTTT. This is translated as CASSLGGTTNEKLFF.